These T cell receptor beta chains were read from a single sample in a study of T cell responses to AZD1222 COVID-19 vaccine. Measured with immunoSEQ multiplex PCR; TCRdb has only the in-frame clones, and not every one. This table holds tens of thousands of clones, roughly nine tenths found once. This material consisted of peripheral blood, taken 28 days after the second AZD1222 dose. Every receptor here comes from an adult who received the AZD1222 COVID-19 vaccine. Both conserved end residues are part of each CDR3. A D gene is named only where the DNA matches it firmly. Some rows mark clone size as missing; the rest say once, few, many or name a class of expanded clone.

>TRBV7-9|.|TRBJ2-1|.
CASVGPSSYNEQFF
TGTGCCAGCGTCGGCCCGAGCTCCTACAATGAGCAGTTCTTC
>TRBV5-5|once|TRBJ1-5|TRBD1
CASSFSAGTVNQPQHF
TGTGCCAGCAGCTTTTCGGCCGGGACAGTCAATCAGCCCCAGCATTTT
>TRBV6-1|once|TRBJ2-7|TRBD2
CASSEGLADTYEQYF
TGTGCCAGCAGTGAGGGACTAGCGGATACCTACGAGCAGTACTTC
>TRBV5-5|.|TRBJ2-5|TRBD1
CASSLGDRQETQYF
TGTGCCAGCAGCTTAGGGGACAGACAAGAGACCCAGTACTTC
>TRBV19|.|TRBJ1-1|.
CASLTGKGAFF
TGTGCCAGTCTAACGGGGAAAGGAGCTTTCTTT
>TRBV5-1|.|TRBJ1-6|.
CASSPEGSQYNSPLHF
TGCGCCAGCAGCCCCGAGGGGAGCCAATATAATTCACCCCTCCACTTT
>TRBV29-1|.|TRBJ2-5|.
CSVVIWVLRGGTQYF
TGCAGCGTTGTAATTTGGGTCCTCAGGGGGGGGACCCAGTACTTC
>TRBV27|.|TRBJ2-1|.
CASIALNEQFF
TGTGCCAGCATAGCCCTCAATGAGCAGTTCTTC
>TRBV28|.|TRBJ1-1|TRBD1
CASREGADTEAFF
TGTGCCAGCAGGGAGGGGGCGGACACTGAAGCTTTCTTT
>TRBV27|few|TRBJ2-3|TRBD2
CASATSGRETDTQYF
TGTGCCAGCGCTACTAGCGGGAGGGAAACAGATACGCAGTATTTT